What follows describes a single T cell receptor beta chain. The antigen is unknown. The source of the sample is a study of shared clonotypes between healthy human individuals. CDR1 and CDR2 from the germline V gene are MDHEN and SYDVKM. V gave up 3 bases and J gave up 3 bases, with 14 bases separating them. The CDR3 has 15 residues. In replicate PCRs of sorted subsets, approximately 190 ng DNA, some 28,000 T cell genomes, was used. Sequencing was performed with immunoSEQ multiplex PCR; in TCRdb, only in-frame clones are kept and a portion is missing. This table has some 360,000 clones, more than 60% appearing once. Points from the study as a whole: Investigators collected only blood, and repertoires in tissues likely differ. Generation probabilities were higher for clonotypes shared across all four sorted-subset donors than for unshared ones. Limitation of the genetic and exposure-history diversity represented came from the few donors.

The sample was memory CD4+ T cells sorted from blood. Indicated subset: CD45RA-negative fraction. The TCR was taken from a man aged 30 to 45 in good health. The chain employs TRBV28 and TRBJ1-2; D possibly corresponds to TRBD1 (5 bases). This chain's CDR3 is CASSFSGREDYGYTF. In nucleotides, the CDR3 is TGTGCCAGCAGTTTCTCGGGCAGGGAGGACTATGGCTACACCTTC.